This T cell receptor beta chain derives from a study of Tregs in tolerant kidney transplant recipients. Whole-study findings and limits: Few patients were studied, so findings need validation in larger groups. No direct test of biological reproducibility was done here. Activated donor B cell expansion appeared to reveal the most relevant donor-specific TCRbeta repertoire.

Some clones are missing from TCRdb's copy, which holds only in-frame ones; the method was immunoSEQ multiplex PCR. This sample has some 70,000 clones, with over 80% found just once. Unstimulated regulatory T cells (CD4+CD25+CD127-), CD4+CD25- non-regulatory cells, CD4 and CD8 cells were FACS-sorted from thawed PBMCs. Notes on this clone: Antigen unknown.

The CDR3 has 15 amino acids. V dropped 7 bases and J dropped 0; count of bases not matched to a gene: 6. Germline CDR1 MNHEY, CDR2 SVGAGI. This clonotype was sampled from a human donor in good health. The V and J genes are TRBV6-5 and TRBJ1-3; 7 nucleotides match TRBD1. Sequenced material: CD4+ T cells from blood. CDR3 region: CASTSWTGSGNTIYF. As DNA, the CDR3 is TGTGCCAGCACTTCGTGGACAGGCTCTGGAAACACCATATATTTT.